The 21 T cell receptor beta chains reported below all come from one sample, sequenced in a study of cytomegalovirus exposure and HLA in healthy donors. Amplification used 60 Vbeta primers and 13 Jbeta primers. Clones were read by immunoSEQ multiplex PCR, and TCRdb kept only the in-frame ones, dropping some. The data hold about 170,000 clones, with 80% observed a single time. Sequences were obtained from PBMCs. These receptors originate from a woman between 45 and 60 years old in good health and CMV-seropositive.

The CDR3 loop reads CASIGQGPISTQYF. CDR3 nucleotides: TGTGCCAGCATCGGACAGGGGCCCATCAGTACGCAGTATTTT. V usage is TRBV28 and J usage is TRBJ2-3; TRBD1 matches at 9 bases. The germline V gene encodes CDR1 MDHEN and CDR2 SYDVKM. The CDR3 sequence is 14 residues long. V shed 7 bases, J shed 8 bases, and the junction held 10 bases outside the gene matches.

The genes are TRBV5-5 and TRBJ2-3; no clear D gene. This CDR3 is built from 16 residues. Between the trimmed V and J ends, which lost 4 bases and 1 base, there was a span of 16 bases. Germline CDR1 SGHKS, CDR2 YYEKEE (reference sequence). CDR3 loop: CASSPRSFRGTDTQYF. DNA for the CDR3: TGTGCCAGCAGCCCACGAAGTTTTCGCGGCACAGATACGCAGTATTTT. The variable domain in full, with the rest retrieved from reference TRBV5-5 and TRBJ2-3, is DAGVTQSPTHLIKTRGQQVTLRCSPISGHKSVSWYQQVLGQGPQFIFQYYEKEERGRGNFPDRFSARQFPNYSSELNVNALLLGDSALYLCASSPRSFRGTDTQYFGPGTRLTVL.

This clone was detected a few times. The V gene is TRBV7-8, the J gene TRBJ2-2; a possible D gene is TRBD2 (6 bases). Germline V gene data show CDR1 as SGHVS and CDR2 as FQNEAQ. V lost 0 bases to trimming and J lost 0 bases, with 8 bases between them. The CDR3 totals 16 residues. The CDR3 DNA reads TGTGCCAGCAGCTTAGCGACGGGAGCGAACACCGGGGAGCTGTTTTTT. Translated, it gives CASSLATGANTGELFF.

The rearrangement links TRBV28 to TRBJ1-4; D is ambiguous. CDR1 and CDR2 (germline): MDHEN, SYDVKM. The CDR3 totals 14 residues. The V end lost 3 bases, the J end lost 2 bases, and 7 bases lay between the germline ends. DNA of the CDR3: TGTGCCAGCAGTTTGGGAGGCACTAATGAAAAACTGTTTTTT. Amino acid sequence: CASSLGGTNEKLFF. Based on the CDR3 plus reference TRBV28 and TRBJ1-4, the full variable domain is DVKVTQSSRYLVKRTGEKVFLECVQDMDHENMFWYRQDPGLGLRLIYFSYDVKMKEKGDIPEGYSVSREKKERFSLILESASTNQTSMYLCASSLGGTNEKLFFGSGTQLSVL.

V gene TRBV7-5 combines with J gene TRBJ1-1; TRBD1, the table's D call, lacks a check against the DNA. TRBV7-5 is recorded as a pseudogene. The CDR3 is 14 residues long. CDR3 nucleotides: TGTGTCAGAAGCCTACAGGGTACCAACACTGAAGCTTTCTTT. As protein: CVRSLQGTNTEAFF.

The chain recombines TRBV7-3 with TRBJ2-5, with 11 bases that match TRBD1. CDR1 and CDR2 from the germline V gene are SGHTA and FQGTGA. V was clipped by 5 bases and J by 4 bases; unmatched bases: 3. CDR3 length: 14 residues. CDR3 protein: CASSTGTGGETQYF. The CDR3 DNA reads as TGTGCCAGCAGCACCGGGACAGGGGGAGAGACCCAGTACTTC. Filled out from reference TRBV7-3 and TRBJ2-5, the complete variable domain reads GAGVSQTPSNKVTEKGKYVELRCDPISGHTALYWYRQSLGQGPEFLIYFQGTGAADDSGLPNDRFFAVRPEGSVSTLKIQRTERGDSAVYLCASSTGTGGETQYFGPGTRLLVL.

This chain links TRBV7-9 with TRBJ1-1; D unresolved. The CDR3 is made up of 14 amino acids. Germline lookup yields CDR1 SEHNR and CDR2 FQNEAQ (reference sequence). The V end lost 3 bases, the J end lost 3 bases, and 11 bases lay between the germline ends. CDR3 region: CASSLLNTDTEAFF. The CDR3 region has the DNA TGTGCCAGCAGCTTGTTAAATACAGACACTGAAGCTTTCTTT.

The CDR3: CASSFGGGGSSKHYEQYF. CDR3 coding DNA: TGTGCCAGCAGCTTCGGAGGCGGGGGCTCCTCCAAACACTACGAGCAGTACTTC. V gene TRBV7-2 combines with J gene TRBJ2-7, with D perhaps TRBD2 (7 bases). Trimming pared 3 bases from V and 3 bases from J, leaving 24 bases between. The germline V gene encodes CDR1 SGHTA and CDR2 FQGNSA. The CDR3 consists of 18 residues. Using reference TRBV7-2 and TRBJ2-7 for the parts outside the CDR3, the full variable domain is GAGVSQSPSNKVTEKGKDVELRCDPISGHTALYWYRQSLGQGLEFLIYFQGNSAPDKSGLPSDRFSAERTGGSVSTLTIQRTQQEDSAVYLCASSFGGGGSSKHYEQYFGPGTRLTVT.

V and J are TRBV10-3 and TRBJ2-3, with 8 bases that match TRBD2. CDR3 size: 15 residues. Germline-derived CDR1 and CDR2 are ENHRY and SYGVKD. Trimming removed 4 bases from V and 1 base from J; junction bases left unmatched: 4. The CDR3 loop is CAISGLSGGTDTQYF. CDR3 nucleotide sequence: TGTGCCATCAGTGGACTTAGCGGGGGCACAGATACGCAGTATTTT.

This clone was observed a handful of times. The CDR3 nucleotides are TGTGCCAGCAGTCCCCGGACTAGCGGGTTCCTCACAGATACGCAGTATTTT. Translating it yields CASSPRTSGFLTDTQYF. This chain uses TRBV27 with TRBJ2-3, with 11 bases fitting TRBD2. Trimming took 5 bases from V and 2 from J; bases not matched to a gene: 9. Germline V gene lookup returns CDR1 MNHEY and CDR2 SMNVEV (reference sequence). This CDR3 spans 17 amino acids.

CDR3 sequence (DNA): TGTGCCAGCGCCGGGTACCCGCCGGGTGGGGCCAACGTCCTGACTTTC. Amino acid sequence: CASAGYPPGGANVLTF. The J gene is TRBJ2-6, the V gene TRBV6-4; D is unclear. Germline V gives CDR1 MRHNA, CDR2 SNTAGT. This CDR3 spans 16 amino acids. V gave up 8 bases and J gave up 3 bases, with 17 bases separating them.

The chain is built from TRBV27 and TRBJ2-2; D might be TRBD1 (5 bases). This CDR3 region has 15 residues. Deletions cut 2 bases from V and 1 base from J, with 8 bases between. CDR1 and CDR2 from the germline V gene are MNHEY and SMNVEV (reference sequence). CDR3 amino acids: CASSLRGLNTGELFF. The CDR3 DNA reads TGTGCCAGCAGTTTAAGGGGCTTGAACACCGGGGAGCTGTTTTTT.

CDR3 region: CASSQGPKGNQPQHF. The CDR3 coding sequence is TGTGCCAGCAGCCAAGGCCCGAAGGGGAATCAGCCCCAGCATTTT. The chain couples TRBV4-2 to TRBJ1-5; weak D call: TRBD1 (5 bases). CDR3 length equals 15 residues. Germline-derived CDR1 and CDR2 are LGHNA and YNFKEQ. V was pared by 1 base and J by 4 bases, with 11 bases between.

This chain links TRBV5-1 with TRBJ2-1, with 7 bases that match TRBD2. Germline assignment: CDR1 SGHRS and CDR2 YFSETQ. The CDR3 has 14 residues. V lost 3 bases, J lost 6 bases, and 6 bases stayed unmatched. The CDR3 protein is CASSWAGDPNEQFF. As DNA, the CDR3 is TGCGCCAGCAGCTGGGCGGGAGACCCCAATGAGCAGTTCTTC.

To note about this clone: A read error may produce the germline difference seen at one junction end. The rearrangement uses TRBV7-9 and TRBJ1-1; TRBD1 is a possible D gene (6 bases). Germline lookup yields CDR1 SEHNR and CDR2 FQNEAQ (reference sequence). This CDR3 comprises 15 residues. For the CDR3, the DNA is TGTTCCAGCAGCCCCCGACAGGCGCCGAACACTGAAGCTTTCTTT. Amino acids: CSSSPRQAPNTEAFF.

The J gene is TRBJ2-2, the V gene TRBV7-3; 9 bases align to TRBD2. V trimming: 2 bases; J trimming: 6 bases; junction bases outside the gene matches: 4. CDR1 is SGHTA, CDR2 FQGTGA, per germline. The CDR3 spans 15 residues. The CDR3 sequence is CASSLAGGPAGELFF. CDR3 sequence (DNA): TGTGCCAGCAGCTTAGCGGGGGGGCCTGCCGGGGAGCTGTTTTTT.

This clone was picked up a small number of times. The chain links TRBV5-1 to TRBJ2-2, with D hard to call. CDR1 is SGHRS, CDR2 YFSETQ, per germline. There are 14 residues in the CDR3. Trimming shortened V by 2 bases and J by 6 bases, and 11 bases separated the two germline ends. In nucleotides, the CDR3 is TGCGCCAGCAGCTTTGAGAATCTGCCCGGGGAGCTGTTTTTT. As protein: CASSFENLPGELFF.

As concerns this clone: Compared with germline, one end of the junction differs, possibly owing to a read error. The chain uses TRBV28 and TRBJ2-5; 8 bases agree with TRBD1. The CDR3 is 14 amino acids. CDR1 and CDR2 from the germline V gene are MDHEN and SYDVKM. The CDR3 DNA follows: TGTGCCACCAGTTGGGCAGGGGGCGGGGAGACCCAGTACTTC. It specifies CATSWAGGGETQYF.

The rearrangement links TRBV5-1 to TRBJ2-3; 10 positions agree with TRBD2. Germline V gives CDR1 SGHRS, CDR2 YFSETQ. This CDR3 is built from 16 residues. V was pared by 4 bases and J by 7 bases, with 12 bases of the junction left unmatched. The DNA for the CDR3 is TGCGCCAGCAGCATTTCGGCTAGCGGGAGTAGAAATACGCAGTATTTT. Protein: CASSISASGSRNTQYF.

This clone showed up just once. The CDR3 nucleotides read TGTGCCAGCAGCTTTTACAAGGCGCAGGGGTCTACCCGTGAAGCTTTCTTT. Translation gives CASSFYKAQGSTREAFF. The V and J genes are TRBV7-6 and TRBJ1-1; D is possibly TRBD1 (6 bases). This CDR3 is built from 17 residues. V was cut by 3 bases and J by 7 bases, with 24 bases left in between. Germline CDR1 is SGHVS and CDR2 is FNYEAQ. Full variable domain (remainder filled in from reference TRBV7-6 and TRBJ1-1): GAGVSQSPRYKVTKRGQDVALRCDPISGHVSLYWYRQALGQGPEFLTYFNYEAQQDKSGLPNDRFSAERPEGSISTLTIQRTEQRDSAMYRCASSFYKAQGSTREAFFGQGTRLTVV.

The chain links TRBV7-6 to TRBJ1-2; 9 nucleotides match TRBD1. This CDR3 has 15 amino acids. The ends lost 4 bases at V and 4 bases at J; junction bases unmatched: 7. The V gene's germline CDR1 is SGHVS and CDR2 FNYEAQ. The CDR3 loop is CASSSLGQGIYGYTF. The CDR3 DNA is TGTGCCAGCAGCTCCCTAGGACAGGGGATCTATGGCTACACCTTC.